One and the same sample provided the 27 T cell receptor beta chains below, sequenced in a study of blood T cell repertoires in COVID-19. Produced via immunoSEQ multiplex PCR; TCRdb's table is partial and in-frame only. This sample carries about 120,000 clones, almost 90% of them seen once, and the ten largest clones take 3.8%. The sample consisted of peripheral blood. All receptors derive from an older woman with COVID-19, enrolled during active disease.

This clone was observed a handful of times. This sequence joins TRBV7-9 and TRBJ2-7; 10 positions agree with TRBD1. This CDR3 is 14 amino acids long. Germline values: CDR1 SEHNR, CDR2 FQNEAQ (reference sequence). J gave up 3 bases and V 7 bases, and 6 bases lay outside the gene matches. The CDR3 DNA reads TGTGCCAGCACATCCGGGACAGGGGACTACGAGCAGTACTTC. Its protein is CASTSGTGDYEQYF.

The genes are TRBV29-1 and TRBJ1-1, with 7 bases lining up with TRBD1. There are 13 residues in the CDR3. Germline CDR1 SQVTM, CDR2 ANQGSEA. Unmatched junction bases numbered 6, after V lost 7 bases and J lost 1 base. In DNA form, the CDR3 reads TGCAGCGCCCAGGGACAGCCGAACACTGAAGCTTTCTTT. Amino acid sequence: CSAQGQPNTEAFF.

The rearrangement uses TRBV9 and TRBJ1-3; the D is unclear. The CDR3 is 15 amino acids. CDR1 SGDLS and CDR2 YYNGEE come from the germline V gene. With 4 bases removed from V and 0 bases from J, the gap between germline ends came to 11 bases. The CDR3 DNA is TGTGCCAGCAGCCCCTCTCTAGGCTCTGGAAACACCATATATTTT. This encodes CASSPSLGSGNTIYF.

The rearrangement links TRBV19 to TRBJ2-5; tentative D call: TRBD1 (6 bases). The germline V gene encodes CDR1 LNHDA and CDR2 SQIVND (reference sequence). Trimming removed 6 bases at V and 5 bases at J, with 22 bases between. This CDR3 spans 16 amino acids. CDR3 coding DNA: TGTGCCAGTAGAGGGTGGGGGAAACCCCAGGGGGAGACCCAGTACTTC. Protein product: CASRGWGKPQGETQYF.

This chain connects TRBV27 to TRBJ1-2; a possible D gene is TRBD1 (6 bases). The CDR3 sequence is 15 residues long. Germline lookup yields CDR1 MNHEY and CDR2 SMNVEV (reference sequence). Trimming took 4 bases from V and 4 from J, leaving 16 bases between them. This CDR3 is CASSSNPGAAYGYTF. Written as DNA, the CDR3 is TGTGCCAGCAGTTCTAACCCAGGGGCCGCCTATGGCTACACCTTC.

For this clone: In this CDR3 the conserved last residue, phenylalanine or tryptophan, is missing, so a read error is likely. The chain links TRBV6-5 to TRBJ1-2; D call uncertain. Trimming left V 7 bases short and J 0 bases short, with 15 bases between. CDR1 is MNHEY, CDR2 SVGAGI, per germline. The CDR3 totals 15 residues. The CDR3 sequence: CASTLSILPNYGYTS. CDR3 in DNA: TGTGCCAGCACACTGTCGATATTACCTAACTATGGCTACACCTCC.

This clone has more than one count but fewer than ten. V usage is TRBV27 and J usage is TRBJ1-2, with D maybe TRBD1 (5 bases). The CDR3 sequence is 16 residues long. The V gene lost 4 bases and the J gene lost 1 base, with 16 bases spanning the gap. Germline CDR1 MNHEY, CDR2 SMNVEV (reference sequence). CDR3 DNA: TGTGCCAGCAGTTGGGCGGGGGGACTCTTTAACTATGGCTACACCTTC. Its protein product is CASSWAGGLFNYGYTF.

This rearrangement joins TRBV5-4 to TRBJ1-2; a possible D gene is TRBD1 (6 bases). Germline CDR1 is SGHNT and CDR2 is YYREEE (reference sequence). The length of the CDR3 is 15 residues. V dropped 0 bases and J dropped 6 bases, with 15 bases sitting between them. The CDR3 sequence: CASSLDSTAGDGYTF. The DNA for the CDR3 is TGTGCCAGCAGCTTGGATTCTACTGCAGGGGATGGCTACACCTTC.

The chain links TRBV5-1 to TRBJ2-7; maybe TRBD2 (5 bases). V was pared by 5 bases and J by 3 bases, with 9 bases between. The germline V gene has CDR1 SGHRS and CDR2 YFSETQ. The CDR3 totals 12 residues. CDR3 loop: CASSFRGYEQYF. CDR3 in DNA: TGCGCCAGCAGTTTCCGGGGCTACGAGCAGTACTTC. The full variable domain, completed using reference TRBV5-1 and TRBJ2-7, is KAGVTQTPRYLIKTRGQQVTLSCSPISGHRSVSWYQQTPGQGLQFLFEYFSETQRNKGNFPGRFSGRQFSNSRSEMNVSTLELGDSALYLCASSFRGYEQYFGPGTRLTVT.

This rearrangement joins TRBV24-1 to TRBJ2-5; possibly TRBD1 for D (5 bases). The CDR3 is 13 residues long. The V end was cut by 3 bases, the J end by 5 bases, with 9 bases between. Germline CDR1 reads KGHDR; CDR2 reads SFDVKD. The CDR3, as DNA: TGTGCCACCAGTGATGATAACAGGGAGACCCAGTACTTC. As protein: CATSDDNRETQYF.

The CDR3 DNA sequence: TGTGCCAGCTCACCCAATCTGAAGCAGGCGACAGATACGCAGTATTTT. It codes for CASSPNLKQATDTQYF. The chain couples TRBV18 to TRBJ2-3, with D unresolved. The V gene's germline CDR1 is KGHSH and CDR2 LQKENI. V gave up 3 bases and J gave up 3 bases, with 16 bases separating them. This CDR3 comprises 16 residues.

J is TRBJ1-2 and V is TRBV7-9; no clear D. CDR1 is SEHNR, CDR2 FQNEAQ, per germline (reference sequence). The CDR3 runs to 12 residues. The germline V and J ends were trimmed by 2 bases and 5 bases, with 6 bases remaining between them. The CDR3 loop is CASSLPTYGYTF. DNA of the CDR3: TGTGCCAGCAGCTTACCCACTTATGGCTACACCTTC.

The V gene is TRBV18, the J gene TRBJ1-1; D gene unclear. CDR1 is KGHSH and CDR2 is LQKENI in the germline V gene. V was clipped by 3 bases and J by 7 bases, with 9 bases between them. The CDR3 sequence is 12 residues long. The CDR3 loop is CASSPPGIEAFF. Here the CDR3 DNA reads TGTGCCAGCTCACCCCCAGGTATTGAAGCTTTCTTT. Supplemented by reference TRBV18 and TRBJ1-1, the full variable domain reads NAGVMQNPRHLVRRRGQEARLRCSPMKGHSHVYWYRQLPEEGLKFMVYLQKENIIDESGMPKERFSAEFPKEGPSILRIQQVVRGDSAAYFCASSPPGIEAFFGQGTRLTVV.

This chain links TRBV12-5 with TRBJ2-2; D is possibly TRBD1 (6 bases). This CDR3 is 16 amino acids long. Trimming took 2 bases from V and 6 from J, leaving 16 bases between them. Germline values: CDR1 LGHNT, CDR2 FRNRAP. This CDR3 reads CASGLHITTGSGELFF. The CDR3 DNA reads as TGTGCTAGTGGTTTGCACATTACTACAGGGTCCGGGGAGCTGTTTTTT.

This chain links TRBV14 with TRBJ2-7; 8 nucleotides line up with TRBD1. CDR3 length: 13 residues. J lost 11 bases, V lost 3 bases, and 9 bases had no gene match. The germline V gene encodes CDR1 SGHDN and CDR2 FVKESK. The CDR3: CASSHGTGVEKYF. CDR3 DNA: TGTGCCAGCAGCCACGGGACAGGAGTTGAGAAGTACTTC.

This sequence joins TRBV4-1 and TRBJ2-2; D is uncertain. Germline assignment: CDR1 MGHRA and CDR2 YSYEKL. Trimming cost V 1 base and J 0 bases, with 9 bases left between them. The CDR3 is 16 amino acids. The chain's CDR3 is CASSQVGTANTGELFF. The CDR3 DNA sequence: TGCGCCAGCAGCCAAGTAGGCACAGCGAACACCGGGGAGCTGTTTTTT.

The chain is built from TRBV10-3 and TRBJ1-6, with 8 positions matching TRBD1. Germline lookup yields CDR1 ENHRY and CDR2 SYGVKD. This CDR3 comprises 15 residues. Trimming at V came to 4 bases and at J to 8 bases, leaving 7 bases not matched to a gene. CDR3 bases: TGTGCCATCAGTGCGCAGACAGGGGCGGATTCACCCCTCCACTTT. This codes for CAISAQTGADSPLHF.

The chain combines TRBV19 with TRBJ2-3; 13 positions agree with TRBD2. The germline V gene encodes CDR1 LNHDA and CDR2 SQIVND (reference sequence). V was pared by 7 bases and J by 8 bases, with 15 bases of the junction left unmatched. This CDR3 region has 17 residues. In nucleotides, the CDR3 is TGTGCCAGTACCCTCACTAGCGGGGGGGCACGATTGGGTACGCAGTATTTT. Residues: CASTLTSGGARLGTQYF.

This sequence joins TRBV7-2 and TRBJ2-7, with 7 bases lining up with TRBD2. The CDR3 totals 16 residues. The germline CDR1 and CDR2 sequences are SGHTA and FQGNSA. V lost 5 bases and J lost 0; bases outside the gene matches: 10. The DNA for the CDR3 is TGTGCCAGCAGCACCACGAAGCGGGGAAACTCCTACGAGCAGTACTTC. As protein: CASSTTKRGNSYEQYF.

CDR3 nucleotide sequence: TGTGCCAGCAGGCCGACAGAAGGTAACGGCATTCAGTACTTC. As protein: CASRPTEGNGIQYF. The chain carries TRBV2 and TRBJ2-4, with a tentative D call TRBD1 (5 bases). V gave up 6 bases and J gave up 9 bases, with 18 bases separating them. The CDR3 has 14 amino acids. Germline V gives CDR1 SNHLY, CDR2 FYNNEI.

The rearrangement links TRBV7-3 to TRBJ1-1, with D possibly being TRBD1 (5 bases). This CDR3 has 13 residues. The V gene's germline CDR1 is SGHTA and CDR2 FQGTGA. V lost 5 bases and J 4 bases, leaving 11 bases between the germline ends. CDR3 loop: CASSEQGFTEAFF. As DNA, the CDR3 is TGTGCCAGCAGCGAGCAGGGTTTCACTGAAGCTTTCTTT. The whole variable domain, remainder taken from reference TRBV7-3 and TRBJ1-1, is GAGVSQTPSNKVTEKGKYVELRCDPISGHTALYWYRQSLGQGPEFLIYFQGTGAADDSGLPNDRFFAVRPEGSVSTLKIQRTERGDSAVYLCASSEQGFTEAFFGQGTRLTVV.

Only a few counts were recorded for this clone. The V and J genes are TRBV19 and TRBJ2-5; a weak D match, TRBD1 (6 bases). The germline V and J ends were trimmed by 6 bases and 1 base, with 12 bases remaining between them. The CDR3 contains 14 residues. The germline V gene has CDR1 LNHDA and CDR2 SQIVND (reference sequence). The CDR3 nucleotides are TGTGCCAGTAGCCCTACAGGGCCCCAAGAGACCCAGTACTTC. Translation gives CASSPTGPQETQYF.

The chain employs TRBV5-1 and TRBJ2-7, with D possibly being TRBD2 (5 bases). Trimming stripped 4 bases from V and 1 base from J, with 15 bases between. The CDR3 extends over 15 amino acids. CDR1 and CDR2 (germline): SGHRS, YFSETQ. CDR3 bases: TGCGCCAGCAGCCATCGTATCGGGGAATCCTACGAGCAGTACTTC. Amino acid sequence: CASSHRIGESYEQYF.

The V call is TRBV6-2 or TRBV6-3, the J call TRBJ1-5; 11 bases are shared with TRBD1. J was trimmed by 5 bases and V by 5 bases; bases with no gene match: 2. Germline V lookup: CDR1 MNHEY, CDR2 SVGEGT. This CDR3 has 14 residues. CDR3 DNA sequence: TGTGCCAGCAGTCGGGGACAGGGGGATCAGCCCCAGCATTTT. It translates to CASSRGQGDQPQHF.

The V call is TRBV4-3, the J call TRBJ2-3, with 10 positions matching TRBD2. The CDR3 consists of 17 residues. In germline, CDR1 is LGHNA, CDR2 YSLEER. Unmatched junction bases numbered 7, after V lost 0 bases and J lost 4 bases. CDR3 in amino acids: CASSQDSSGGAPDTQYF. The CDR3 DNA sequence: TGCGCCAGCAGCCAAGATTCGAGCGGGGGGGCCCCAGATACGCAGTATTTT.

The chain employs TRBV5-1 and TRBJ1-1, with D unclear. Germline lookup yields CDR1 SGHRS and CDR2 YFSETQ. The CDR3 loop spans 12 amino acids. V was shortened by 3 bases and J by 6 bases, with 9 bases between the two germline ends. The chain's CDR3 is CASSSPRSEAFF. The CDR3 bases are TGCGCCAGCAGCTCCCCTAGGTCTGAAGCTTTCTTT.

This chain connects TRBV5-6 to TRBJ2-2, with a possible D match to TRBD2 (6 bases). Trimming took 4 bases from V and 1 from J, leaving 8 bases between them. Germline V CDR1 and CDR2: SGHDT, YYEEEE. The CDR3 runs 14 residues. The CDR3 coding sequence is TGTGCCAGCAGCGGGGGGTGGAACACCGGGGAGCTGTTTTTT. The encoded protein is CASSGGWNTGELFF.